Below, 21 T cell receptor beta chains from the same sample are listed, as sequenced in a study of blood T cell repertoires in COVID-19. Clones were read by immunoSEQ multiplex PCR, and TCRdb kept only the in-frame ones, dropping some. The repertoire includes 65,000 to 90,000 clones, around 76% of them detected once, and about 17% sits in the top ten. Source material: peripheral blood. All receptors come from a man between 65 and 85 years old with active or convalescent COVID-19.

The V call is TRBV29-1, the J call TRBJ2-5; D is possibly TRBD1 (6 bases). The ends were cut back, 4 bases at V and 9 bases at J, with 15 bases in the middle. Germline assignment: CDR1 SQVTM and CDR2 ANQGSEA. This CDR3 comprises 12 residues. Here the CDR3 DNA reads TGCAGCGTTGTCGGACAGTTGAATGCCCAGTACTTC. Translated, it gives CSVVGQLNAQYF. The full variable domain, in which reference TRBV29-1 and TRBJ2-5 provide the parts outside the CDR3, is SAVISQKPSRDICQRGTSLTIQCQVDSQVTMMFWYRQQPGQSLTLIATANQGSEATYESGFVIDKFPISRPNLTFSTLTVSNMSPEDSSIYLCSVVGQLNAQYFGPGTRLLVL.

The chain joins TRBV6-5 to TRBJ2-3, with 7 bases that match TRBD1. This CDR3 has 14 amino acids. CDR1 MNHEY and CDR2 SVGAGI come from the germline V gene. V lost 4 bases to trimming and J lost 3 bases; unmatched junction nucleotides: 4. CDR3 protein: CASSSTGFTDTQYF. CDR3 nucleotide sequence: TGTGCCAGCAGTTCGACAGGGTTTACAGATACGCAGTATTTT.

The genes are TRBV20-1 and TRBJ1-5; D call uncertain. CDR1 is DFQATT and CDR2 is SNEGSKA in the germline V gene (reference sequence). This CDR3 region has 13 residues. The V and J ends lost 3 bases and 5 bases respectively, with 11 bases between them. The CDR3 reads CSASPTFDQPQHF. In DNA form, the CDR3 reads TGCAGTGCTAGTCCGACATTCGATCAGCCCCAGCATTTT.

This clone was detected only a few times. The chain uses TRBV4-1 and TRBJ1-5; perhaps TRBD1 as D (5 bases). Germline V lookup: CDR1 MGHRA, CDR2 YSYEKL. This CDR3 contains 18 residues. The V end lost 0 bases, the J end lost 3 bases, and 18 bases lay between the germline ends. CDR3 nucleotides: TGCGCCAGCAGCCAAGACCATCGGTTGGGGCTTCCCAATCAGCCCCAGCATTTT. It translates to CASSQDHRLGLPNQPQHF.

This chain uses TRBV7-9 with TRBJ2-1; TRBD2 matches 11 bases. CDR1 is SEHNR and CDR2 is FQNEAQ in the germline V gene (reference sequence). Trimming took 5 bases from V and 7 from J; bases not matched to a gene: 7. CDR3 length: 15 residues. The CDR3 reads CASSLTSGGWNEQFF. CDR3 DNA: TGTGCCAGCAGCCTTACTAGCGGGGGTTGGAATGAGCAGTTCTTC.

CDR3 sequence: CASSLGYGLRTSGYTF. The CDR3 DNA is TGCGCCAGCAGCTTGGGGTATGGACTCCGTACAAGTGGCTACACCTTC. The chain couples TRBV5-1 to TRBJ1-2; no firm D call. The CDR3 totals 16 residues. Germline V gene data show CDR1 as SGHRS and CDR2 as YFSETQ. V was cut by 0 bases and J by 7 bases, with 19 bases left in between.

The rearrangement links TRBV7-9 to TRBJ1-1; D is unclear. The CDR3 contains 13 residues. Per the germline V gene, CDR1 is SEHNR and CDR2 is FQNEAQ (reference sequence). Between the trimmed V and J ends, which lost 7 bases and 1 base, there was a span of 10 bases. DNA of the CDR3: TGTGCCAGCACCCTAAGCGAGAACACTGAAGCTTTCTTT. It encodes CASTLSENTEAFF.

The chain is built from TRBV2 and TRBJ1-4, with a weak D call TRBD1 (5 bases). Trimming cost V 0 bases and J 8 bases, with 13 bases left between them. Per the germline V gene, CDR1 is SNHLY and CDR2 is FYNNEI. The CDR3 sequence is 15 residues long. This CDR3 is CASSEALRSGEKLFF. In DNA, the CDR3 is TGTGCCAGCAGTGAAGCGCTACGGTCAGGGGAAAAACTGTTTTTT.

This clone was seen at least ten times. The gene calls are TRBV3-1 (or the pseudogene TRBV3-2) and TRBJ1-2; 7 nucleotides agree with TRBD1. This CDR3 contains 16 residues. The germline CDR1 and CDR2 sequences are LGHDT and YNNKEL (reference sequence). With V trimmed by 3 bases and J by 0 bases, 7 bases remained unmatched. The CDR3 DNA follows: TGTGCCAGCAGCCAGTTGGACAGGCCAACTAACTATGGCTACACCTTC. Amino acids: CASSQLDRPTNYGYTF.

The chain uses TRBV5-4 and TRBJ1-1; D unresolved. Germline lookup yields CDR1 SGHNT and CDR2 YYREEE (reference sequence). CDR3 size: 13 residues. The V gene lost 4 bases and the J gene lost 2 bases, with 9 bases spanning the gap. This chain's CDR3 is CASSGRENTEAFF. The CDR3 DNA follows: TGTGCCAGCAGCGGGCGGGAAAACACTGAAGCTTTCTTT.

The CDR3 nucleotides are TGCGCCAGCGGAACCGGGACAAGAGAAGATACGCAGTATTTT. Translation: CASGTGTREDTQYF. This sequence joins TRBV10-1 and TRBJ2-3; possible D gene TRBD1, 6 bases. Trimming removed 8 bases at V and 5 bases at J, with 17 bases between. Germline V CDR1 and CDR2: WNHNN, SYGVQD (reference sequence). This CDR3 is built from 14 residues.

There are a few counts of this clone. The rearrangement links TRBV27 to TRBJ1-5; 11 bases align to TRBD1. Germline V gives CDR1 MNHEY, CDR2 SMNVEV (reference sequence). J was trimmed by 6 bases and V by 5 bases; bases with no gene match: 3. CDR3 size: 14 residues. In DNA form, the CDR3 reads TGTGCCAGCAGTCCCGGGACAGGGGGTCAGCCCCAGCATTTT. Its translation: CASSPGTGGQPQHF.

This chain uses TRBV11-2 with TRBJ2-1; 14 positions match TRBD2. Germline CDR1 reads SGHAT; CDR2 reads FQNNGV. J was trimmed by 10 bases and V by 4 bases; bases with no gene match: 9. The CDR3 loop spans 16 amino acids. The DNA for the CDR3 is TGTGCCAGCAGCTACTCGACTAGCGGGGGGGCGGCCGAGCAGTTCTTC. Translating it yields CASSYSTSGGAAEQFF.

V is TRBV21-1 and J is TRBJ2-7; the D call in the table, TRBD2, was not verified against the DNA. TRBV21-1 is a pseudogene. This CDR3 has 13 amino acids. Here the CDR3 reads CASTSQKRYEQYF. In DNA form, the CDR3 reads TGTGCCAGCACCAGTCAGAAGCGCTACGAGCAGTACTTC.

The CDR3 coding sequence is TGCAGCGTAGGACAGGGGGTAGGCGAAAAACTGTTTTTT. Translated, it gives CSVGQGVGEKLFF. This chain connects TRBV29-1 to TRBJ1-4, with TRBD1 matching over 10 bases. The CDR3 runs 13 residues. Germline CDR1 is SQVTM and CDR2 is ANQGSEA. With V trimmed by 6 bases and J by 8 bases, 6 bases remained unmatched.

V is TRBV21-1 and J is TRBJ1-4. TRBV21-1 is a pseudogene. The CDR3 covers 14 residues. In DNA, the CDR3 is TGTGCCGGTGGGAGGGCAGCAACTAATGAAAAACTGTTTTTT. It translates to CAGGRAATNEKLFF.

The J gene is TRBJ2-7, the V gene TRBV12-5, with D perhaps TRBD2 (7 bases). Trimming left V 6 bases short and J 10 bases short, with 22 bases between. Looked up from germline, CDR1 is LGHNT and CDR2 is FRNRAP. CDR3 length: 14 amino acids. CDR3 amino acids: CASGQTGRVTAQYF. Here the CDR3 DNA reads TGTGCTAGTGGACAAACAGGGAGGGTCACAGCCCAGTACTTC. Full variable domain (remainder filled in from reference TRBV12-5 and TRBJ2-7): DARVTQTPRHKVTEMGQEVTMRCQPILGHNTVFWYRQTMMQGLELLAYFRNRAPLDDSGMPKDRFSAEMPDATLATLKIQPSEPRDSAVYFCASGQTGRVTAQYFGPGTRLTVT.

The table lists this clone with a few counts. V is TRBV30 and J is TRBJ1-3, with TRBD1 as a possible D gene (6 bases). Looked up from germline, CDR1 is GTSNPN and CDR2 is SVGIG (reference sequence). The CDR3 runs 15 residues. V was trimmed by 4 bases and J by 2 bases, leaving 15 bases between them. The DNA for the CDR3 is TGTGCCTGGAACAGGGCGATATCCACTGGAAACACCATATATTTT. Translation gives CAWNRAISTGNTIYF. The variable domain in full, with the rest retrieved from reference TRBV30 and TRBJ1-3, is SQTIHQWPATLVQPVGSPLSLECTVEGTSNPNLYWYRQAAGRGLQLLFYSVGIGQISSEVPQNLSASRPQDRQFILSSKKLLLSDSGFYLCAWNRAISTGNTIYFGEGSWLTVV.

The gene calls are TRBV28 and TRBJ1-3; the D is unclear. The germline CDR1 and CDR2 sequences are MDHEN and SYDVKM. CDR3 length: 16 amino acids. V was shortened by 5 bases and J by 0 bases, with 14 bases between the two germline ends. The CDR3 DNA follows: TGTGCCAGCAGTAAGCCTCGCCCGGTCTCTGGAAACACCATATATTTT. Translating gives CASSKPRPVSGNTIYF.

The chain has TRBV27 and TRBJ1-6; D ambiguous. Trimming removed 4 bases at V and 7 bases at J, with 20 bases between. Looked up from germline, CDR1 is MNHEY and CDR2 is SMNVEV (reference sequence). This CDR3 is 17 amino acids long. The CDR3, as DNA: TGTGCCAGCAGTTCCCACGGGAGCGGAGGGAAAAATTCACCCCTCCACTTT. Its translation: CASSSHGSGGKNSPLHF.

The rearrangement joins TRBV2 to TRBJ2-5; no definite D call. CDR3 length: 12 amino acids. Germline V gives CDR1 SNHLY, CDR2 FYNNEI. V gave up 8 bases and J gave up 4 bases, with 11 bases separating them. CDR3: CASGRARETQYF. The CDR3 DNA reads TGTGCCAGCGGGCGAGCAAGAGAGACCCAGTACTTC.